A single sample is the source of the 15 T cell receptor beta chains below, sequenced in a study of blood T cell repertoires in COVID-19. Repertoires were generated with immunoSEQ multiplex PCR, while TCRdb's copy carries only in-frame clones and drops some. This repertoire shows about 82,000 clones, 65% to 85% found once; its top ten account for 15% to 20%. What was sequenced was peripheral blood. The source of these receptors is a woman in her fifties or sixties with acute or convalescent COVID-19.

This chain connects TRBV5-8 to TRBJ2-1, with D tentatively TRBD1 (6 bases). V was cut by 4 bases and J by 3 bases, with 14 bases left in between. This CDR3 comprises 15 residues. The germline V gene has CDR1 SGHTS and CDR2 YDEGEE. In nucleotides, the CDR3 is TGTGCCAGCAGCATCGGGACACTAATCTACAATGAGCAGTTCTTC. Amino acid sequence: CASSIGTLIYNEQFF.

The V and J genes are TRBV27 and TRBJ1-2, with TRBD1 as a possible D gene (5 bases). Trimming took off 0 bases at V and 4 bases at J, with 9 bases between the two ends. Per the germline V gene, CDR1 is MNHEY and CDR2 is SMNVEV (reference sequence). This CDR3 region has 14 residues. CDR3 sequence: CASSLSWQGYGYTF. CDR3 DNA: TGTGCCAGCAGTTTATCGTGGCAGGGCTATGGCTACACCTTC.

The chain recombines TRBV6-6 with TRBJ1-4, with D possibly TRBD1 on 6 matching bases. Germline CDR1 MNHNY, CDR2 SVGAGI (reference sequence). V was cut by 6 bases and J by 7 bases, with 18 bases left in between. CDR3 size: 15 residues. The CDR3 region has the DNA TGTGCCAGCAGCCCAGGGGTGGTGGGATTTGAAAAACTGTTTTTT. It codes for CASSPGVVGFEKLFF.

This clone was counted once. This rearrangement joins TRBV5-1 to TRBJ2-2, with 10 positions matching TRBD2. There are 19 residues in the CDR3. Germline values: CDR1 SGHRS, CDR2 YFSETQ. J was trimmed by 5 bases and V by 0 bases; bases with no gene match: 13. CDR3 region: CASSLAGIRPSGSTGELFF. The CDR3 DNA follows: TGCGCCAGCAGCTTGGCCGGGATTCGCCCTAGCGGGAGTACCGGGGAGCTGTTTTTT. Complete variable domain (other parts from reference TRBV5-1 and TRBJ2-2): KAGVTQTPRYLIKTRGQQVTLSCSPISGHRSVSWYQQTPGQGLQFLFEYFSETQRNKGNFPGRFSGRQFSNSRSEMNVSTLELGDSALYLCASSLAGIRPSGSTGELFFGEGSRLTVL.

The chain joins TRBV2 to TRBJ2-5; perhaps TRBD1 as D (6 bases). The V gene lost 7 bases and the J gene lost 7 bases, with 16 bases spanning the gap. The CDR3 is 13 residues long. Germline V gene sequence: CDR1 SNHLY, CDR2 FYNNEI. Here the CDR3 DNA reads TGTGCCAGCACCCTGGGGGCGCCGGGGACCCAGTACTTC. It translates to CASTLGAPGTQYF.

The V gene is TRBV7-8, the J gene TRBJ1-6; TRBD1 is a possible D gene (6 bases). Germline CDR1 SGHVS, CDR2 FQNEAQ. Deletions cut 1 base from V and 7 bases from J, with 11 bases between. The CDR3 consists of 15 residues. CDR3: CASSLGAGTNSPLHF. CDR3 DNA: TGTGCCAGCAGCTTAGGGGCAGGGACAAATTCACCCCTCCACTTT.

This clone showed up just once. The J gene is TRBJ2-3, the V gene TRBV10-2; 9 bases match TRBD2. The CDR3 consists of 15 residues. CDR1 is WSHSY and CDR2 is SAAADI in the germline V gene. V lost 6 bases and J lost 2; bases outside the gene matches: 6. CDR3 bases: TGCGCCAGCAGGGTGCGACTAGCGGCCACAGATACGCAGTATTTT. Its translation: CASRVRLAATDTQYF.

The chain is built from TRBV5-1 and TRBJ2-5; 7 nucleotides agree with TRBD2. Germline trimming cut 5 bases from V and 4 bases from J; bases unmatched to any gene: 11. CDR1 and CDR2 (germline): SGHRS, YFSETQ. This CDR3 contains 15 residues. The CDR3 nucleotides are TGCGCCAGCAGGCCGGCGGGGGTAGGGACAGAGACCCAGTACTTC. Its protein product is CASRPAGVGTETQYF. Filled out from reference TRBV5-1 and TRBJ2-5, the complete variable domain reads KAGVTQTPRYLIKTRGQQVTLSCSPISGHRSVSWYQQTPGQGLQFLFEYFSETQRNKGNFPGRFSGRQFSNSRSEMNVSTLELGDSALYLCASRPAGVGTETQYFGPGTRLLVL.

This sequence joins TRBV5-1 and TRBJ2-1, with D tentatively TRBD1 (5 bases). The CDR3 is 13 residues long. CDR1 and CDR2 (germline): SGHRS, YFSETQ. Between the trimmed V and J ends, which lost 0 bases and 10 bases, there was a span of 11 bases. This chain's CDR3 is CASSLVRGMEQFF. CDR3 DNA: TGCGCCAGCAGCTTGGTAAGGGGCATGGAGCAGTTCTTC.

The CDR3 sequence: CASSLAVAETQYF. In nucleotides, the CDR3 is TGTGCCAGCAGCTTAGCGGTCGCGGAGACCCAGTACTTC. This chain links TRBV7-6 with TRBJ2-5; the D is unclear. The CDR3 has 13 amino acids. V was shortened by 0 bases and J by 5 bases, with 7 bases between the two germline ends. The germline V gene has CDR1 SGHVS and CDR2 FNYEAQ.

The rearrangement uses TRBV30 and TRBJ2-5; weak D call: TRBD2 (6 bases). The germline CDR1 and CDR2 sequences are GTSNPN and SVGIG (reference sequence). There are 13 residues in the CDR3. With 5 bases removed from V and 1 base from J, the gap between germline ends came to 11 bases. CDR3 amino acids: CAWASGAQETQYF. CDR3 DNA sequence: TGTGCCTGGGCGTCGGGAGCCCAAGAGACCCAGTACTTC.

The chain uses TRBV25-1 and TRBJ1-4, with D uncertain. The V and J ends lost 10 bases and 8 bases respectively, with 14 bases between them. Germline V gene sequence: CDR1 MGHDK, CDR2 SYGVNS. The CDR3 covers 12 residues. This CDR3 is CATLFMGEKLFF. CDR3 sequence (DNA): TGTGCCACCCTCTTTATGGGCGAAAAACTGTTTTTT.

The sample holds one count of this clone. The chain links TRBV18 to TRBJ2-2, with D possibly being TRBD1 (6 bases). CDR1 and CDR2 from the germline V gene are KGHSH and LQKENI. V gave up 3 bases and J gave up 5 bases, with 10 bases separating them. This CDR3 region has 14 residues. CDR3 loop: CASSPQQGTGELFF. The CDR3 coding sequence is TGTGCCAGCTCACCCCAACAGGGAACCGGGGAGCTGTTTTTT.

The chain has TRBV5-1 and TRBJ2-3, with TRBD1 identical over 7 bases. Germline values: CDR1 SGHRS, CDR2 YFSETQ. The CDR3 spans 16 residues. With V trimmed by 4 bases and J by 2 bases, 10 bases remained unmatched. CDR3 sequence: CASSIDSGTVTDTQYF. The DNA for the CDR3 is TGCGCCAGCAGCATCGACTCAGGGACAGTCACAGATACGCAGTATTTT.

The chain is built from TRBV9 and TRBJ2-1; 10 bases match TRBD2. V shed 8 bases, J shed 4 bases, and the junction held 6 bases outside the gene matches. CDR3 length: 14 amino acids. Germline V gene data show CDR1 as SGDLS and CDR2 as YYNGEE. CDR3 DNA: TGTGCCAGTTCGAGGACTAGCGGATACAATGAGCAGTTCTTC. Its translation is CASSRTSGYNEQFF.